This T cell receptor beta chain was sequenced in a study of cytomegalovirus exposure and HLA in healthy donors. Broader study findings: Rates of TCR association differed by HLA locus in a later analysis, with DRB1 highest and HLA-C lowest.

The J segment lost 4 bases and the V segment lost 4 bases, leaving 8 bases of the junction unmatched. This CDR3 has 15 residues. The germline CDR1 and CDR2 sequences are SGHDT and YYEEEE. Amplification used 60 Vbeta primers and 13 Jbeta primers. Generated by immunoSEQ multiplex PCR, the TCRdb table keeps only in-frame clones and is missing some. The table shows under 250,000 clones, with approximately 81% occurring only once. The donors gave bone marrow, and they were healthy. Comment on this clone: The antigen is undetermined.

What was sequenced was PBMCs. The chain links TRBV5-6 to TRBJ2-4; 7 bases align to TRBD1. This receptor was taken from a girl aged 2-9 years in good health and CMV-seronegative. CDR3: CASSPTQTGKNIQYF. The CDR3 DNA reads TGTGCCAGCAGCCCAACTCAGACAGGGAAAAACATTCAGTACTTC.